The 24 T cell receptor beta chains given below trace back to one sample, sequenced in a study of blood T cell repertoires in COVID-19. TCRdb keeps only in-frame clones here, not all; method: immunoSEQ multiplex PCR. The sample includes 200,000 to 250,000 clones, roughly 88% of them seen just once. Sequenced sample: PBMCs or T cells enriched from blood (not recorded which). Source of these receptors: a woman aged 40 to 49 with acute COVID-19.

The V gene is TRBV19, the J gene TRBJ2-5; D perhaps matches TRBD2 (6 bases). The germline gives CDR1 LNHDA, CDR2 SQIVND (reference sequence). Trimming removed 5 bases at V and 5 bases at J, with 15 bases between. The CDR3 sequence is 14 residues long. The CDR3 here is CASSPRLEYETQYF. CDR3 coding DNA: TGTGCCAGTAGTCCCAGACTAGAATATGAGACCCAGTACTTC.

The gene calls are TRBV11-2 and TRBJ2-7; 8 bases map to TRBD1. J gave up 4 bases and V 4 bases, and 9 bases lay outside the gene matches. The germline gives CDR1 SGHAT, CDR2 FQNNGV. This CDR3 spans 15 amino acids. The CDR3 reads CASSSGQGLGYEQYV. The CDR3 DNA reads TGTGCCAGCAGCTCCGGACAGGGACTCGGTTACGAGCAGTACGTC.

The J gene is TRBJ2-1, the V gene TRBV2; D may be TRBD2 (5 bases). The V gene's germline CDR1 is SNHLY and CDR2 FYNNEI. The CDR3 consists of 12 residues. V lost 0 bases to trimming and J lost 9 bases, with 6 bases between them. This CDR3 is CASSEAGVEQFF. The CDR3 DNA reads as TGTGCCAGCAGTGAAGCGGGAGTTGAGCAGTTCTTC. Full variable domain (remainder filled in from reference TRBV2 and TRBJ2-1): EPEVTQTPSHQVTQMGQEVILRCVPISNHLYFYWYRQILGQKVEFLVSFYNNEISEKSEIFDDQFSVERPDGSNFTLKIRSTKLEDSAMYFCASSEAGVEQFFGPGTRLTVL.

This sequence joins TRBV15 and TRBJ2-7; D is possibly TRBD1 (6 bases). The V end was cut by 3 bases, the J end by 4 bases, with 10 bases between. CDR3 length: 13 amino acids. The germline CDR1 and CDR2 sequences are LNHNV and YYDKDF (reference sequence). The CDR3 DNA reads TGTGCCACCAGCAGCGAAGGGGGTTACGAGCAGTACGTC. As protein: CATSSEGGYEQYV.

This clone has just one count. V gene TRBV12-3 or TRBV12-4 combines with J gene TRBJ2-3; D gene unclear. The V end was cut by 3 bases, the J end by 1 base, with 5 bases between. The CDR3 has 13 amino acids. CDR3 loop: CASSLSGTDTQYF. The CDR3 DNA is TGTGCCAGCAGTTTGTCGGGCACAGATACGCAGTATTTT.

The chain is built from TRBV10-2 and TRBJ1-1; tentatively, D is TRBD1 (5 bases). The ends were cut back, 5 bases at V and 2 bases at J, with 15 bases in the middle. Germline V gives CDR1 WSHSY, CDR2 SAAADI. The CDR3 is 15 amino acids. The DNA for the CDR3 is TGCGCCAGCAGTAACCTAAACAGGATAAACACTGAAGCTTTCTTT. Its translation: CASSNLNRINTEAFF.

The chain combines TRBV15 with TRBJ1-2; the match to TRBD1 covers 7 bases. CDR1 and CDR2 from the germline V gene are LNHNV and YYDKDF (reference sequence). This CDR3 spans 15 amino acids. V gave up 4 bases and J gave up 3 bases; unmatched junction bases: 8. The CDR3 nucleotides read TGTGCCACCAGCAAAGGGGGCGCGGGGTACTATGGCTACACCTTC. Amino acids: CATSKGGAGYYGYTF. Variable domain in full (rest from reference TRBV15 and TRBJ1-2): DAMVIQNPRYQVTQFGKPVTLSCSQTLNHNVMYWYQQKSSQAPKLLFHYYDKDFNNEADTPDNFQSRRPNTSFCFLDIRSPGLGDTAMYLCATSKGGAGYYGYTFGSGTRLTVV.

The chain combines TRBV30 with TRBJ2-5, with TRBD1 matching over 9 bases. V dropped 2 bases and J dropped 7; count of bases not matched to a gene: 14. The germline gives CDR1 GTSNPN, CDR2 SVGIG (reference sequence). The CDR3 sequence is 16 residues long. CDR3 bases: TGTGCCTGGAGTCCCCGTCCTGGACAGGGGTCACCGACCCAGTACTTC. It encodes CAWSPRPGQGSPTQYF.

The chain links TRBV29-1 to TRBJ2-5, with D perhaps matching TRBD1 (6 bases). The germline CDR1 and CDR2 sequences are SQVTM and ANQGSEA. V lost 6 bases and J 5 bases, leaving 22 bases between the germline ends. The CDR3 length is 15 residues. The CDR3 loop is CSVDGTAARGETQYF. CDR3 coding DNA: TGCAGCGTAGATGGGACGGCGGCTAGGGGGGAGACCCAGTACTTC.

The J gene is TRBJ1-5, the V gene TRBV3-1 (or the pseudogene TRBV3-2); no clear D gene. Germline lookup yields CDR1 LGHDT and CDR2 YNNKEL (reference sequence). This CDR3 is 14 amino acids long. V lost 0 bases, J lost 3 bases, and 6 bases lay in between. CDR3 bases: TGTGCCAGCAGCCAAGAAATCCTCAATCAGCCCCAGCATTTT. Its translation: CASSQEILNQPQHF.

This clone was found a few times. This sequence joins TRBV18 and TRBJ2-7; D is undetermined. Trimming took off 0 bases at V and 0 bases at J, with 3 bases between the two ends. The CDR3 has 13 residues. Germline V gene lookup returns CDR1 KGHSH and CDR2 LQKENI. This CDR3 is CASSPPSSYEQYF. The CDR3 DNA reads TGTGCCAGCTCACCACCTAGCTCCTACGAGCAGTACTTC. Full variable domain (rest looked up from reference TRBV18 and TRBJ2-7): NAGVMQNPRHLVRRRGQEARLRCSPMKGHSHVYWYRQLPEEGLKFMVYLQKENIIDESGMPKERFSAEFPKEGPSILRIQQVVRGDSAAYFCASSPPSSYEQYFGPGTRLTVT.

V and J are TRBV7-2 and TRBJ2-5; D remains ambiguous. Per the germline V gene, CDR1 is SGHTA and CDR2 is FQGNSA. Trimming took 2 bases from V and 5 from J, leaving 12 bases between them. The CDR3 covers 14 residues. The CDR3 nucleotides are TGTGCCAGCAGCTTAACTCCGGCGAGGGAGACCCAGTACTTC. Protein product: CASSLTPARETQYF.

This chain links TRBV6-6 with TRBJ2-4; 8 bases match TRBD2. Per germline, CDR1 MNHNY and CDR2 SVGAGI (reference sequence). V was pared by 6 bases and J by 7 bases, with 8 bases of the junction left unmatched. The CDR3 totals 14 residues. CDR3 DNA sequence: TGTGCCAGCAGCCAAGCGGGGGTCAGGAACATTCAGTACTTC. This encodes CASSQAGVRNIQYF.

This rearrangement joins TRBV5-8 to TRBJ2-1; the match to TRBD1 covers 7 bases. The V segment lost 2 bases and the J segment 3 bases; nucleotides outside the gene matches: 5. Germline CDR1 reads SGHTS; CDR2 reads YDEGEE. This CDR3 spans 15 amino acids. The CDR3 loop is CASSFETGIYNEQFF. The CDR3 nucleotides are TGTGCCAGCAGCTTTGAGACAGGGATCTACAATGAGCAGTTCTTC.

The V call is TRBV19, the J call TRBJ2-7, with 7 bases fitting TRBD1. V trimming: 5 bases; J trimming: 6 bases; junction bases outside the gene matches: 7. Germline V lookup: CDR1 LNHDA, CDR2 SQIVND (reference sequence). This CDR3 is 13 amino acids long. The CDR3 sequence: CASSPGTVAEQYF. The CDR3 bases are TGTGCCAGTAGTCCCGGGACAGTCGCCGAGCAGTACTTC.

This clone was found a few times. CDR3 amino acids: CASSWTADNYGYTF. In nucleotides, the CDR3 is TGTGCCAGCAGTTGGACAGCCGATAACTATGGCTACACCTTC. V and J are TRBV6-5 and TRBJ1-2; D might be TRBD1 (6 bases). V was cut by 4 bases and J by 1 base, with 10 bases left in between. The germline V gene has CDR1 MNHEY and CDR2 SVGAGI. This CDR3 spans 14 amino acids.

V and J are TRBV14 and TRBJ1-6; D ambiguous. Trimming removed 3 bases from V and 7 bases from J, with 16 bases in between. Germline V gene lookup returns CDR1 SGHDN and CDR2 FVKESK. This CDR3 has 16 amino acids. The CDR3 bases are TGTGCCAGCAGCCAGAGTATATGGACGGGGAATTCACCCCTCCACTTT. It translates to CASSQSIWTGNSPLHF.

The V gene is TRBV19, the J gene TRBJ2-3; D unresolved. The V end lost 3 bases, the J end lost 0 bases, and 7 bases lay between the germline ends. The CDR3 sequence is 14 residues long. CDR1 and CDR2 from the germline V gene are LNHDA and SQIVND (reference sequence). The chain's CDR3 is CASSIPGSTDTQYF. CDR3 DNA: TGTGCCAGTAGTATTCCCGGGAGCACAGATACGCAGTATTTT.

V usage is TRBV24-1 and J usage is TRBJ1-6, with TRBD1 as a possible D gene (6 bases). This CDR3 has 13 residues. CDR1 and CDR2 (germline): KGHDR, SFDVKD. Trimming stripped 4 bases from V and 10 bases from J, with 10 bases between. CDR3 sequence reads: CATSEDGQSPLHF. CDR3 DNA: TGTGCCACCAGTGAAGATGGACAGTCACCCCTCCACTTT.

The chain links TRBV6-5 to TRBJ2-7; D is possibly TRBD1 (6 bases). The CDR3 spans 14 residues. Germline lookup yields CDR1 MNHEY and CDR2 SVGAGI. Between the trimmed V and J ends, which lost 6 bases and 2 bases, there was a span of 14 bases. The CDR3 protein is CASRDSTPTYEQYF. In nucleotides, the CDR3 is TGTGCCAGCAGGGACAGCACTCCGACCTACGAGCAGTACTTC.

This chain links TRBV13 with TRBJ1-3; a weak D match, TRBD1 (5 bases). Germline CDR1 reads PRHDT; CDR2 reads FYEKMQ (reference sequence). With 5 bases removed from V and 2 bases from J, the gap between germline ends came to 19 bases. This CDR3 has 17 residues. The CDR3 reads CASSLRPLAGTGNTIYF. The CDR3 nucleotides read TGTGCCAGCAGCCTCCGTCCGTTAGCAGGGACTGGAAACACCATATATTTT.

This clone has just a few counts. The chain joins TRBV6-5 to TRBJ1-1; D is possibly TRBD1 (6 bases). Germline values: CDR1 MNHEY, CDR2 SVGAGI. The CDR3 covers 14 residues. Trimming stripped 5 bases from V and 7 bases from J, with 17 bases between. For the CDR3, the DNA is TGTGCCAGCAGTAGACAGGCCCTCCGTCTTGAAGCTTTCTTT. It specifies CASSRQALRLEAFF.

The chain combines TRBV5-1 with TRBJ2-3; 7 bases match TRBD2. Trimming removed 4 bases from V and 0 bases from J; junction bases left unmatched: 2. The CDR3 is 14 amino acids. The germline gives CDR1 SGHRS, CDR2 YFSETQ. Here the CDR3 reads CASSLSGSTDTQYF. The CDR3, as DNA: TGCGCCAGCAGCCTTAGCGGGAGCACAGATACGCAGTATTTT. Full variable domain (missing parts from reference TRBV5-1 and TRBJ2-3): KAGVTQTPRYLIKTRGQQVTLSCSPISGHRSVSWYQQTPGQGLQFLFEYFSETQRNKGNFPGRFSGRQFSNSRSEMNVSTLELGDSALYLCASSLSGSTDTQYFGPGTRLTVL.

The chain links TRBV5-1 to TRBJ2-2, with D tentatively TRBD2 (6 bases). The germline V gene encodes CDR1 SGHRS and CDR2 YFSETQ. Trimming pared 5 bases from V and 5 bases from J, leaving 13 bases between. This CDR3 region has 14 residues. The CDR3 sequence is CASRFDAGTGELFF. The CDR3 DNA sequence: TGCGCCAGCAGATTTGACGCGGGGACCGGGGAGCTGTTTTTT.